The sequence of this TCR beta chain was determined in a study of blood T cell repertoires in COVID-19. For the study at large: Italy, Spain and the United States were the sources of the convalescent and acute COVID-19 samples. T cells, B-cell-depleted T cells, or PBMCs provided the cDNA or gDNA that served as material.

Trimming cost V 3 bases and J 0 bases, with 5 bases left between them. The CDR3 totals 13 residues. The germline V gene encodes CDR1 KGHSH and CDR2 LQKENI. As handled by the study authors: From reference gene primer amplification, estimates of nucleated cell counts were derived. Only in-frame clones appear in the TCRdb table, and some are missing; sequencing was by immunoSEQ multiplex PCR. V and J calls plus clone size are reproduced from that table; the DNA served to infer D and trimming. This table has hundreds of thousands of clones, 83% appearing once. Source material: peripheral blood. The source is a woman aged 45-65 years with acute or convalescent COVID-19. The rearrangement joins TRBV18 to TRBJ2-5, with D unresolved. This CDR3 reads CASSPQYQETQYF. CDR3 sequence (DNA): TGTGCCAGCTCACCCCAGTACCAAGAGACCCAGTACTTC.